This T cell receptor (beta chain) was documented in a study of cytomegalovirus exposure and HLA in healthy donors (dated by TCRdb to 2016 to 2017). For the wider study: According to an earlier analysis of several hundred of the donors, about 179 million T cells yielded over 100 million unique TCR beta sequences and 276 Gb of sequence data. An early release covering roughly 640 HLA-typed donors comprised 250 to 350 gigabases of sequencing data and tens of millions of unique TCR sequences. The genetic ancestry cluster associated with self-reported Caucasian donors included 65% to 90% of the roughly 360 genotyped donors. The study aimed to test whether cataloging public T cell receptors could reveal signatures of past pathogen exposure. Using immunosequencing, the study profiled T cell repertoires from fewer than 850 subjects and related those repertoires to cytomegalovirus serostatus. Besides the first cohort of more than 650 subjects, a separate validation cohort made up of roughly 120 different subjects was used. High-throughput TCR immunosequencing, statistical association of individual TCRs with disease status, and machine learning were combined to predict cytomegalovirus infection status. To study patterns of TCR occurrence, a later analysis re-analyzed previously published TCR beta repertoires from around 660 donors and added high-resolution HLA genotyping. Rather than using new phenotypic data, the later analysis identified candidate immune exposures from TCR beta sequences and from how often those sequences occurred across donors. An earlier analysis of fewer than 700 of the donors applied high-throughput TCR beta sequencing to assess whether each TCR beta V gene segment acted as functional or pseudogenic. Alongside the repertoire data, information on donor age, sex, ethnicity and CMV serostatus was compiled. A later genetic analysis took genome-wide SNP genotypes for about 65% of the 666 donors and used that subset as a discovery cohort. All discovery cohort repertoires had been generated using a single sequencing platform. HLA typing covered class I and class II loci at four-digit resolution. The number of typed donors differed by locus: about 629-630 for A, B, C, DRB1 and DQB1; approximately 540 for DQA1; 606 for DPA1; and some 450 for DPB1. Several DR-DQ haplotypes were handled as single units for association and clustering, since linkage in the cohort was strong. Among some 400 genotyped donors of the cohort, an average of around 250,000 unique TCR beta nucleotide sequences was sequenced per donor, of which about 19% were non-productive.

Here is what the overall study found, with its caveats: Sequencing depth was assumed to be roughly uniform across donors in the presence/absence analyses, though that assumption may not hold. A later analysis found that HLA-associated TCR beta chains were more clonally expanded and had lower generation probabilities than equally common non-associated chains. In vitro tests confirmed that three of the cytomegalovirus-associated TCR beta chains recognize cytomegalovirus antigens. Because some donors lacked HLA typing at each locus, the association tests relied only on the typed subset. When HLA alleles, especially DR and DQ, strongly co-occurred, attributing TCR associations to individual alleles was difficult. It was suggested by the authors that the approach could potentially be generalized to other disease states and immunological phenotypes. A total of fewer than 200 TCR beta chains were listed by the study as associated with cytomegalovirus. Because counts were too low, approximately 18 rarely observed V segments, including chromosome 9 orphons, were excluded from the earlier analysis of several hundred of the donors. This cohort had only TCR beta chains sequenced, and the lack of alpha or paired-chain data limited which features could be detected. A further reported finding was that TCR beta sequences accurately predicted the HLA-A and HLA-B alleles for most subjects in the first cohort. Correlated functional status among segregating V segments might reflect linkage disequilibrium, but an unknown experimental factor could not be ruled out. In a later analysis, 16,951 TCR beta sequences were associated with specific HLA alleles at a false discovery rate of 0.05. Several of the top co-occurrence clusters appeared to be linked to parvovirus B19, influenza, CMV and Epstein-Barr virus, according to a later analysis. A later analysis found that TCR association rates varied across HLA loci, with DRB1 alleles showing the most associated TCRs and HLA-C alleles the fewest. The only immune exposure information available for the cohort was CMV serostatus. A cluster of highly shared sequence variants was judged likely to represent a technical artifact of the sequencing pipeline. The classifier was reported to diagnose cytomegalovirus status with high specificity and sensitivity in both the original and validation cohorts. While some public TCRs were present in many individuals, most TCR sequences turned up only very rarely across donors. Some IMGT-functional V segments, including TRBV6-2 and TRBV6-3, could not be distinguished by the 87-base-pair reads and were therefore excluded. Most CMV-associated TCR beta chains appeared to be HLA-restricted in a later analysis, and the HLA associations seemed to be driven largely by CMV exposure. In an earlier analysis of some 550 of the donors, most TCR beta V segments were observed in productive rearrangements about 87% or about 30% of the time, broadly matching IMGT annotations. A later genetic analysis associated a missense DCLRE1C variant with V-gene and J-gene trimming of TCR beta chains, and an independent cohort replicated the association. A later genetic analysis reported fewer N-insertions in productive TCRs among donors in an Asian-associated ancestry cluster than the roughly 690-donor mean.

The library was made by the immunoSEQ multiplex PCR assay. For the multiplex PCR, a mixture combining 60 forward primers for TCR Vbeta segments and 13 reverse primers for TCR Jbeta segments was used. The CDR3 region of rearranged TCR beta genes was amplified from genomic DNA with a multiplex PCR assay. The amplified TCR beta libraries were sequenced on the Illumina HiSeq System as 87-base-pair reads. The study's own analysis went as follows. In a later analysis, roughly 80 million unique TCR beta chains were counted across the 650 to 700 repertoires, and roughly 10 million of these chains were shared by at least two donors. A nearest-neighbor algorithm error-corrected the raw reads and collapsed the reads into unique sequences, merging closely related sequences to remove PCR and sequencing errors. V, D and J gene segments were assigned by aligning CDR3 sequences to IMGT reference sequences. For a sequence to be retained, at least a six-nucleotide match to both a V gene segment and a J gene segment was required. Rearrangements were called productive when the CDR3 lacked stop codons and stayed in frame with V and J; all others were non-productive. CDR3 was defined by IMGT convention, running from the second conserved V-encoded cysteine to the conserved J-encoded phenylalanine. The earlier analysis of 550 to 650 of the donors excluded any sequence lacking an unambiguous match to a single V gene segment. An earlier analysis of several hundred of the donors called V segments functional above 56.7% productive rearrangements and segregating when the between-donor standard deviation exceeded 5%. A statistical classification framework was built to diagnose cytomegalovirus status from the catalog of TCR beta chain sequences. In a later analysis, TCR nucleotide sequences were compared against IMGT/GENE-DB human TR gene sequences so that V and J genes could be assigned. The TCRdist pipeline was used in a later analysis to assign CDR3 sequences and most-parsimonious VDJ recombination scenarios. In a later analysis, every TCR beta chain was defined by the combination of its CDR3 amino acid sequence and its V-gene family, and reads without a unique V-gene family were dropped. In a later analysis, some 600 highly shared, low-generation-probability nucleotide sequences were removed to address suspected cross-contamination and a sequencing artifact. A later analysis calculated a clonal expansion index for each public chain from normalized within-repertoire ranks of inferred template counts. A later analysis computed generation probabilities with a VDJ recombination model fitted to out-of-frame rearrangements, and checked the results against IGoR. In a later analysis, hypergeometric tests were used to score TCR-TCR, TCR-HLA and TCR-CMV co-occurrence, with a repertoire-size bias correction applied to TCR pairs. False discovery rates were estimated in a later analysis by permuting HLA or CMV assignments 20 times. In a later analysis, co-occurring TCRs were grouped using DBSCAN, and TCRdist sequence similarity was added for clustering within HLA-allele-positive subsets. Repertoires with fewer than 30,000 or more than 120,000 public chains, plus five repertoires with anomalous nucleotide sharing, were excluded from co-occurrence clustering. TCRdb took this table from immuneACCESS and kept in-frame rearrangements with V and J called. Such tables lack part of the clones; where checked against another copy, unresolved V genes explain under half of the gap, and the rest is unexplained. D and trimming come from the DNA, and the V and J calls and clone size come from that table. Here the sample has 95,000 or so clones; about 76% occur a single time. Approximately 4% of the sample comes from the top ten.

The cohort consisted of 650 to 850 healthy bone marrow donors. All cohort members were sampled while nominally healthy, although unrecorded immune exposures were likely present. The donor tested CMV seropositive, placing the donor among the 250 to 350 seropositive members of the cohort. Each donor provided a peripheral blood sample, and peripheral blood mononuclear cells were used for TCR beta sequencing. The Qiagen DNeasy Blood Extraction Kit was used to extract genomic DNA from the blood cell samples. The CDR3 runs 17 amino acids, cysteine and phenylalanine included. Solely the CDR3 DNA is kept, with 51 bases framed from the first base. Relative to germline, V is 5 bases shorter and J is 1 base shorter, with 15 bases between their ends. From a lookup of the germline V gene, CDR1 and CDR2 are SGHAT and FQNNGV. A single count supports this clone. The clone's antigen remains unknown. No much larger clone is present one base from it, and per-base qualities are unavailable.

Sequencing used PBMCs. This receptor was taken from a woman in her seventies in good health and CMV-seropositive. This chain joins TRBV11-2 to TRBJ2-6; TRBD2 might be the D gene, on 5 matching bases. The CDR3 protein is CASSPSRGSSGANVLTF. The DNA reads TGTGCCAGCAGCCCGTCACGGGGTTCTTCTGGGGCCAACGTCCTGACTTTC.